This TCR beta chain appears in the sequencing data of a study of T cell changes during pregnancy in multiple sclerosis. Clones were read by immunoSEQ multiplex PCR, and TCRdb kept only the in-frame ones, dropping some. Counted here are 50,000 or so clones, 85% to 95% occurring once; the ten biggest clones make up less than 2.5%. Germline V gives CDR1 SEHNR, CDR2 FQNEAQ (reference sequence). The CDR3 is made up of 14 amino acids. Deletions cut 8 bases from V and 0 bases from J, with 13 bases between. This sequence originates from a female donor with multiple sclerosis, enrolled in a pregnancy study. The chain has TRBV7-9 and TRBJ1-1, with D perhaps matching TRBD1 (6 bases). Source: peripheral blood, taken in the third trimester of pregnancy. Here the CDR3 reads CASLRKGVNTEAFF. The CDR3, as DNA: TGTGCCAGCCTGAGAAAGGGGGTGAACACTGAAGCTTTCTTT.